A single sample is the source of the 27 T cell receptor beta chains below, sequenced in a study of CXCR3-negative and CXCR3-positive naive CD8 T cells. UMI-labeled 5' RACE yielded the TRB cDNA libraries. TCRdb re-called the 5' RACE reads; one entry per CDR3 protein, DNA not given. The repertoire table contains 46,000 or so distinct CDR3 sequences. Sequences were obtained from naive CXCR3- CD8+ T cells from blood. This sample's subset: CD45RO-CCR7+CD27+CD95- naive CD8+ T cells lacking CXCR3 (TNR3-). The receptors were sampled from a human donor in good health. Some clones in this sample may be carry-over from other donors' samples.

This sequence joins TRBV29-1 and TRBJ2-2; absent DNA, TCRdb's TRBD1 call cannot be checked. This CDR3 region has 15 residues. The germline gives CDR1 SQVTM, CDR2 ANQGSEA. The CDR3 region is CSVDLGAQNTGELFF.

The chain combines TRBV6-2 or TRBV6-3 with TRBJ1-5; TCRdb reports TRBD1, a call that lacks DNA to check it against. Germline loops: CDR1 MNHEY, CDR2 SVGEGT. The CDR3 runs 14 residues. The CDR3: CASSPGQSNQPQHF.

J is TRBJ1-4 and V is TRBV28; the TCRdb D gene call, TRBD1, has no DNA to confirm it. The CDR3 runs to 12 residues. Germline V lookup: CDR1 MDHEN, CDR2 SYDVKM. This CDR3 is CASSFGWTGMFF.

The rearrangement links TRBV28 to TRBJ2-3; TCRdb names TRBD1, which stays unverified in the absence of DNA. Looked up from germline, CDR1 is MDHEN and CDR2 is SYDVKM. The CDR3 is 17 amino acids. The CDR3 sequence: CASSTGQDPLSTDTQYF. Complete variable domain (other parts from reference TRBV28 and TRBJ2-3): DVKVTQSSRYLVKRTGEKVFLECVQDMDHENMFWYRQDPGLGLRLIYFSYDVKMKEKGDIPEGYSVSREKKERFSLILESASTNQTSMYLCASSTGQDPLSTDTQYFGPGTRLTVL.

The J gene is TRBJ2-7, the V gene TRBV5-1; TCRdb reports TRBD2, a call that lacks DNA to check it against. Germline CDR1 and CDR2: SGHRS and YFSETQ. This CDR3 has 15 amino acids. The CDR3 region is CASRISGGRSYEQYF. Full variable domain (remainder filled in from reference TRBV5-1 and TRBJ2-7): KAGVTQTPRYLIKTRGQQVTLSCSPISGHRSVSWYQQTPGQGLQFLFEYFSETQRNKGNFPGRFSGRQFSNSRSEMNVSTLELGDSALYLCASRISGGRSYEQYFGPGTRLTVT.

CDR3 sequence: CSARDPGLEYYEQYF. This chain connects TRBV20-1 to TRBJ2-7; TCRdb names TRBD2, which stays unverified in the absence of DNA. The length of the CDR3 is 15 residues. CDR1 and CDR2 (germline): DFQATT, SNEGSKA (reference sequence).

The V and J genes are TRBV6-2 or TRBV6-3 and TRBJ2-7. Germline assignment: CDR1 MNHEY and CDR2 SVGEGT. The CDR3 is 14 residues long. CDR3 region: CASSYEDSPYEQYF.

The V and J genes are TRBV20-1 and TRBJ2-1; TCRdb outputs TRBD1, but without DNA this stays unchecked. Germline CDR1 reads DFQATT; CDR2 reads SNEGSKA (reference sequence). The length of the CDR3 is 14 residues. Here the CDR3 reads CSASSGRDWDEQFF.

V is TRBV27 and J is TRBJ2-1; TCRdb designates TRBD2, a call that cannot be tested without DNA. The CDR3 runs to 15 residues. Germline CDR1 and CDR2: MNHEY and SMNVEV (reference sequence). CDR3: CASSLTSGSYNEQFF.

The chain couples TRBV30 to TRBJ1-1; TCRdb returns TRBD1, unconfirmable since there is no DNA. CDR1 is GTSNPN, CDR2 SVGIG, per germline (reference sequence). This CDR3 has 15 amino acids. This CDR3 reads CAWRTPGGANTEAFF.

The V gene is TRBV9, the J gene TRBJ2-1; lacking DNA, the TRBD1 call made by TCRdb goes unchecked. Per germline, CDR1 SGDLS and CDR2 YYNGEE. The CDR3 runs 15 residues. CDR3: CASSVGGVPGNEQFF.

Considering frequency, this clonotype is medium-sized. V usage is TRBV4-2 and J usage is TRBJ2-7; TCRdb outputs TRBD2, but without DNA this stays unchecked. Germline V gene sequence: CDR1 LGHNA, CDR2 YNFKEQ. The CDR3 sequence is 14 residues long. CDR3 sequence reads: CASSQDGLANEQYF.

The chain couples TRBV9 to TRBJ2-7. This CDR3 region has 13 residues. The germline CDR1 and CDR2 sequences are SGDLS and YYNGEE. This CDR3 is CASSVDTTYEQYF.

This chain links TRBV29-1 with TRBJ1-1. Per germline, CDR1 SQVTM and CDR2 ANQGSEA. This CDR3 spans 13 amino acids. CDR3 amino acids: CSVTAGLNTEAFF.

The chain employs TRBV6-5 and TRBJ2-1. Germline values: CDR1 MNHEY, CDR2 SVGAGI. CDR3 length: 12 amino acids. Here the CDR3 reads CASSPSADEQFF.

The chain carries TRBV4-3 and TRBJ2-1; TCRdb designates TRBD1, a call that cannot be tested without DNA. Germline assignment: CDR1 LGHNA and CDR2 YSLEER. The CDR3 is made up of 15 amino acids. CDR3 sequence reads: CASSQDTGQYNEEFF.

The chain has TRBV15 and TRBJ2-2; no DNA is available, so the TRBD2 call from TCRdb remains unchecked. CDR3 size: 16 residues. Germline V gene data show CDR1 as LNHNV and CDR2 as YYDKDF (reference sequence). CDR3 amino acids: CATSGPTSGGTGELFF.

V and J are TRBV6-2 or TRBV6-3 and TRBJ2-5; TCRdb gives TRBD1 as the D gene, but with no DNA this cannot be confirmed. The germline V gene encodes CDR1 MNHEY and CDR2 SVGEGT. This CDR3 is built from 14 residues. This CDR3 is CASSYGRGQETQYF.

The chain couples TRBV25-1 to TRBJ1-5; TCRdb names TRBD1, which stays unverified in the absence of DNA. Per the germline V gene, CDR1 is MGHDK and CDR2 is SYGVNS. The CDR3 runs 13 residues. The CDR3 sequence is CASSEWGDQPQHF.

CDR3 region: CASSLTGGARDTQYF. V is TRBV28 and J is TRBJ2-3; TCRdb outputs TRBD1, but without DNA this stays unchecked. CDR3 length equals 15 residues. CDR1 MDHEN and CDR2 SYDVKM come from the germline V gene.

The rearrangement joins TRBV3-1 to TRBJ2-3. CDR1 is LGHDT and CDR2 is YNNKEL in the germline V gene (reference sequence). This CDR3 comprises 13 residues. The chain's CDR3 is CASSQGRADTQYF.

The rearrangement joins TRBV15 to TRBJ2-5. Germline V gives CDR1 LNHNV, CDR2 YYDKDF (reference sequence). CDR3 size: 13 residues. CDR3 residues: CATSEADNGPQYF.

V and J are TRBV29-1 and TRBJ1-2; TCRdb calls TRBD1, which cannot be checked without DNA. Germline V lookup: CDR1 SQVTM, CDR2 ANQGSEA. This CDR3 contains 11 residues. This CDR3 reads CSVGSGDGYTF.

The rearrangement links TRBV12-3 or TRBV12-4 to TRBJ2-2; the D gene TCRdb calls, TRBD2, cannot be checked with no DNA. This CDR3 spans 16 amino acids. This CDR3 is CASSPGNWGGTGELFF.

The rearrangement joins TRBV29-1 to TRBJ2-2. CDR1 is SQVTM, CDR2 ANQGSEA, per germline. There are 12 residues in the CDR3. The CDR3 protein is CSVCLNTGELFF.

V gene TRBV7-2 combines with J gene TRBJ1-1; TCRdb outputs TRBD1, but without DNA this stays unchecked. Germline V lookup: CDR1 SGHTA, CDR2 FQGNSA. The CDR3 is 15 amino acids. CDR3: CASSQNRAMNTEAFF.

CDR3 residues: CASSFPEYTDTQYF. The chain is built from TRBV12-3 or TRBV12-4 and TRBJ2-3. The CDR3 length is 14 residues.